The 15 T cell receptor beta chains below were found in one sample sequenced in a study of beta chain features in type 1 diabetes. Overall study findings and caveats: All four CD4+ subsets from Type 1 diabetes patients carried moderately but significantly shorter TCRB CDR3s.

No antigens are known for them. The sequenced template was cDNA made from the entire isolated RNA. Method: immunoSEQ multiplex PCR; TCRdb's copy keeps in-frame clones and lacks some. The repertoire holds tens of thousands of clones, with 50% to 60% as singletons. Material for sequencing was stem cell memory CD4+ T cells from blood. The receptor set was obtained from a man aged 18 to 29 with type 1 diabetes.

The CDR3 coding sequence is TGTGCCAGCAGTGAAATGTCTGATGAGCAGTTCTTC. It encodes CASSEMSDEQFF. The chain uses TRBV6-1 and TRBJ2-1; D uncertain. Germline loops: CDR1 MNHNS, CDR2 SASEGT. The CDR3 extends over 12 amino acids. The V end lost 2 bases, the J end lost 8 bases, and 7 bases lay between the germline ends.

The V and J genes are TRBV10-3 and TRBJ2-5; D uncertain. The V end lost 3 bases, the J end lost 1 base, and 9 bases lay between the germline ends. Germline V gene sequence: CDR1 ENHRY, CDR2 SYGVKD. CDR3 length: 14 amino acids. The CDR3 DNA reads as TGTGCCATCAGTGATGTCCCAATCCAAGAGACCCAGTACTTC. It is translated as CAISDVPIQETQYF.

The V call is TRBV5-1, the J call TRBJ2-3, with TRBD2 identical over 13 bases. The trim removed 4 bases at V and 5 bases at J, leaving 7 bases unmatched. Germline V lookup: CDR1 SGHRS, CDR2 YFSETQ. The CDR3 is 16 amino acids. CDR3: CASSGGTSGTRDTQYF. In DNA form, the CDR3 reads TGCGCCAGCAGCGGCGGGACTAGCGGGACTCGAGATACGCAGTATTTT.

CDR3 in DNA: TGTGCCAGCTCACCAACCGCGTCAGATACGCAGTATTTT. Translation: CASSPTASDTQYF. The rearrangement uses TRBV18 and TRBJ2-3; D is uncertain. The germline V and J ends were trimmed by 2 bases and 4 bases, with 7 bases remaining between them. From germline, CDR1 is KGHSH and CDR2 LQKENI. This CDR3 comprises 13 residues.

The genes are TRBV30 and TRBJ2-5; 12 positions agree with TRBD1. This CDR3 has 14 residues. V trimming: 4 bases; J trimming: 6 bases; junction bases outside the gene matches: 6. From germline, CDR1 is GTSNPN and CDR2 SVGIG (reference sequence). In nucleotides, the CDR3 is TGTGCCTGGAAGGGGACAGGGGGCAGGCAGACCCAGTACTTC. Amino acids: CAWKGTGGRQTQYF.

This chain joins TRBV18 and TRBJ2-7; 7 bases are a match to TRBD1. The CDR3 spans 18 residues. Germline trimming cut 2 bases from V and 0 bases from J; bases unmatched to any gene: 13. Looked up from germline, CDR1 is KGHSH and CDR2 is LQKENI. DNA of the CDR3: TGTGCCAGCTCACCATCGGGGACAGCAACATTTTTCTCCTACGAGCAGTACTTC. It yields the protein CASSPSGTATFFSYEQYF.

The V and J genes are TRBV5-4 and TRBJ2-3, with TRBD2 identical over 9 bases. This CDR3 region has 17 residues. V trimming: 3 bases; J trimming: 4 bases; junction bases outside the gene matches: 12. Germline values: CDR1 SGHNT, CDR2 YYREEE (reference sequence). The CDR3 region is CASSWGHSGSPPDTQYF. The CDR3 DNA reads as TGTGCCAGCAGCTGGGGCCATAGCGGGAGTCCCCCAGATACGCAGTATTTT.

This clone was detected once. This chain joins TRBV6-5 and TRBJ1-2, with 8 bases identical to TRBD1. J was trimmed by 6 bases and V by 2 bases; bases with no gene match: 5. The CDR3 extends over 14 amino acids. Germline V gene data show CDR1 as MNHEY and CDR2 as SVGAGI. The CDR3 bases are TGTGCCAGCAGTTACCCAGGGGGCGCGGATGGCTACACCTTC. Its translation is CASSYPGGADGYTF.

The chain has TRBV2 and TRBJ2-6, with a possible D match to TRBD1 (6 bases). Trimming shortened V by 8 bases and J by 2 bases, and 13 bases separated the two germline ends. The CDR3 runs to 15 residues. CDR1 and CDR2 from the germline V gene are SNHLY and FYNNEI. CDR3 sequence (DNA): TGTGCCAGCGGGGGCAGGGGAGCTGGGGCCAACGTCCTGACTTTC. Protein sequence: CASGGRGAGANVLTF.

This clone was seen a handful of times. CDR3 loop: CASSPGGKDQPQHF. Written as DNA, the CDR3 is TGTGCCAGCTCACCAGGGGGCAAGGATCAGCCCCAGCATTTT. V gene TRBV18 combines with J gene TRBJ1-5, with D tentatively TRBD1 (6 bases). The germline CDR1 and CDR2 sequences are KGHSH and LQKENI. The ends were cut back, 2 bases at V and 5 bases at J, with 10 bases in the middle. The CDR3 is 14 residues long.

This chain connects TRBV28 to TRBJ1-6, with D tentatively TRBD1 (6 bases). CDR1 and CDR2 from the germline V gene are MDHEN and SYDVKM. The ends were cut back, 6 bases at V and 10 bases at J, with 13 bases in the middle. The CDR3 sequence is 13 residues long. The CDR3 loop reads CASRWGRESPLHF. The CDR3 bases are TGTGCCAGCAGATGGGGGCGGGAGTCACCCCTCCACTTT.

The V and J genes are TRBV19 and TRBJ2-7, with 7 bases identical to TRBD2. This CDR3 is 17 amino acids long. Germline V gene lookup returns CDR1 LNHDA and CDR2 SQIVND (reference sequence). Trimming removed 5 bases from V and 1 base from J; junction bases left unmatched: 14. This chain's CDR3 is CASSRGDRADYSYEQYF. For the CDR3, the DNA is TGTGCCAGTAGTCGGGGGGACCGAGCGGACTATTCCTACGAGCAGTACTTC.

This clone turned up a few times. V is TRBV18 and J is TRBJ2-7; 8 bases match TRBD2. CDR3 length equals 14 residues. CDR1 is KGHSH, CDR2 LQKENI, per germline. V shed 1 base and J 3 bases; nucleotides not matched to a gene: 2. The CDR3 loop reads CASSPLAGGYEQYF. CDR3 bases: TGTGCCAGCTCACCACTTGCGGGAGGCTACGAGCAGTACTTC.

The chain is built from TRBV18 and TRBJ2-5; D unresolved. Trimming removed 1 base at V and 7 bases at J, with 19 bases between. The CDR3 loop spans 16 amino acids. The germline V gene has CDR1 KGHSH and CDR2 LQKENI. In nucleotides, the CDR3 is TGTGCCAGCTCACCACAGTCCGGCGGCGCCTTTGGGACCCAGTACTTC. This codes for CASSPQSGGAFGTQYF.

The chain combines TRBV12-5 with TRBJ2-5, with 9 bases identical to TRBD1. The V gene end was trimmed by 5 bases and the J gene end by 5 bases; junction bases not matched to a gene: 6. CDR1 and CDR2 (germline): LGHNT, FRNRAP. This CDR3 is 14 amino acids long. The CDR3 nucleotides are TGTGCTAGTGGTCCAGGACAGGGGAGGGAGACCCAGTACTTC. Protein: CASGPGQGRETQYF.